Here is one TCR beta chain with its context. The sample comes from a study of T cells in tuberculosis. Overall study: Sequenced TCRs come from CD1B-GMM tetramer-binding T cells.

Cells were sorted from thawed PBMC rested overnight and stained with GMM-loaded CD1B tetramer, viability dye and anti-CD3. The lipid loaded on the CD1B tetramers was C32 glucose monomycolate from Rhodococcus equi. Tetramer-sorted PBMC had been CD14 monocyte-depleted before freezing. Tetramer-negative cells, about 97,000 per donor, were also sorted. Chain pairing is unknown; alpha and beta were sequenced separately. Clones were read by immunoSEQ multiplex PCR, and TCRdb kept only the in-frame ones, dropping some. The sample holds roughly 92,000 clones, approximately 91% seen once. Sequenced sample: CD1b-GMM tetramer-negative cells sorted from PBMCs. This TCR derives from an adult woman with latent tuberculosis.

The CDR3: CASRASGQNNSPLHF. In DNA, the CDR3 is TGTGCCAGCAGAGCCTCAGGACAAAATAATTCACCCCTCCACTTT. The rearrangement links TRBV2 to TRBJ1-6; maybe TRBD1 (5 bases). Trimming cost V 6 bases and J 5 bases, with 14 bases left between them. Germline CDR1 and CDR2: SNHLY and FYNNEI. This CDR3 comprises 15 residues.